The TCR beta chain described here comes from a study of early T cells in non-severe SARS-CoV-2 infection. Study-wide background: Chains were unpaired, as sequencing was done on bulk RNA from unsorted whole blood. Findings and caveats of the study: Anti-spike CD8 responses were favored in VDJdb matching, and private and CD4 specificities were missed.

The library protocol tagged individual cDNA molecules with unique molecular identifiers. TCRdb passed the 5' RACE reads through MiXCR, listing each CDR3 protein once. The sample shows around 44,000 distinct CDR3 sequences, under 7.5% of them seen only once. The CDR3 loop spans 14 amino acids. Trimming cost V 6 bases and J 3 bases, with 12 bases left between them. Germline V gives CDR1 LGHDT, CDR2 YNNKEL (reference sequence). This clonotype appeared a few times. Antigen unknown. This receptor was taken from an adult who was a healthcare worker with PCR-confirmed SARS-CoV-2 infection or an uninfected control (not recorded which). Sample: whole blood, taken at baseline. V is TRBV3-1 and J is TRBJ1-5, with a weak D call TRBD1 (5 bases). The CDR3 sequence is CASSQGRVNQPQHF. In DNA form, the CDR3 reads TGTGCCAGCAGTCAGGGCAGGGTCAATCAGCCCCAGCATTTT.